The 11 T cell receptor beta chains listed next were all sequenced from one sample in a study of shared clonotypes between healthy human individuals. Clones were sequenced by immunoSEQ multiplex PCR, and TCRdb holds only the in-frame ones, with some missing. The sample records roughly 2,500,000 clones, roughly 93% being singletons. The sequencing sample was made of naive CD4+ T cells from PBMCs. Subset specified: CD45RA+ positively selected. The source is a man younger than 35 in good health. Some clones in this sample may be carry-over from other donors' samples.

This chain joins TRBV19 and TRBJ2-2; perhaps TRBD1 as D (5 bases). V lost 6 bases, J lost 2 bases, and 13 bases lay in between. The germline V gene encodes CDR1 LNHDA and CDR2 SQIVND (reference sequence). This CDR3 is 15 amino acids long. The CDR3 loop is CASRRGQGNTGELFF. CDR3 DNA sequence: TGTGCCAGTAGAAGAGGACAAGGAAACACCGGGGAGCTGTTTTTT.

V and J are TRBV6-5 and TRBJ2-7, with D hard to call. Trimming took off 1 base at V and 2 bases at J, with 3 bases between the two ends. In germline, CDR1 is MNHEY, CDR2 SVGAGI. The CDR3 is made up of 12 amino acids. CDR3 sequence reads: CASSYLPYEQYF. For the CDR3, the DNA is TGTGCCAGCAGTTACTTACCCTACGAGCAGTACTTC.

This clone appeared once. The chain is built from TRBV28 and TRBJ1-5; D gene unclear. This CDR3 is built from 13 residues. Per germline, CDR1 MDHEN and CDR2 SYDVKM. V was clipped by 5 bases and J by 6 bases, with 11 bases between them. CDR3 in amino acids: CASSLVVAQPQHF. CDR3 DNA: TGTGCCAGCAGTCTAGTCGTAGCTCAGCCCCAGCATTTT.

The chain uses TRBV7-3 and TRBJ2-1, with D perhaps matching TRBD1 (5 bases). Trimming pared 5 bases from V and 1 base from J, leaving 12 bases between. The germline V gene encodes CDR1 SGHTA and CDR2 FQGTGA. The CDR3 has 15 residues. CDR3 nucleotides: TGTGCCAGCAGCCCAGGGATTTCGTCCTACAATGAGCAGTTCTTC. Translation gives CASSPGISSYNEQFF.

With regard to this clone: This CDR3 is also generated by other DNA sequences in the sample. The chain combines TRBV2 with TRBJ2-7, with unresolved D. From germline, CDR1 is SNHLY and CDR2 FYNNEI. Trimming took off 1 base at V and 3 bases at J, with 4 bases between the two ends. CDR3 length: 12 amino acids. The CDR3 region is CASSEGGYEQYF. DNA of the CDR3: TGTGCCAGCAGTGAAGGAGGCTACGAGCAGTACTTC.

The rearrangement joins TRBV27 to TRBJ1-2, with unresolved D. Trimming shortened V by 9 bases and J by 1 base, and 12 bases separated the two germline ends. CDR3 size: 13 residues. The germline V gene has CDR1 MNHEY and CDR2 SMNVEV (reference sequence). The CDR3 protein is CASRREGNYGYTF. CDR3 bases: TGTGCCAGTAGGCGGGAGGGTAACTATGGCTACACCTTC.

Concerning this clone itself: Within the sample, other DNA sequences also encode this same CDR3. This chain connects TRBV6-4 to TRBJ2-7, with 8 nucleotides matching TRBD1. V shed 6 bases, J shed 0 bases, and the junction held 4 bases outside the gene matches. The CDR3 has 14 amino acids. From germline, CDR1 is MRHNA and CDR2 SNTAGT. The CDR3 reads CASRPDRGSYEQYF. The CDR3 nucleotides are TGTGCCAGCAGACCTGACAGGGGCTCCTACGAGCAGTACTTC.

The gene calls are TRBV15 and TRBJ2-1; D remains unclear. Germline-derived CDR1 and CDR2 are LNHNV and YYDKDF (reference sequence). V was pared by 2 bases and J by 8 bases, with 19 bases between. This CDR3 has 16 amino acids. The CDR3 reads CATSRLGVVDMYEQFF. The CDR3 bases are TGTGCCACCAGCAGACTTGGGGTAGTGGATATGTATGAGCAGTTCTTC.

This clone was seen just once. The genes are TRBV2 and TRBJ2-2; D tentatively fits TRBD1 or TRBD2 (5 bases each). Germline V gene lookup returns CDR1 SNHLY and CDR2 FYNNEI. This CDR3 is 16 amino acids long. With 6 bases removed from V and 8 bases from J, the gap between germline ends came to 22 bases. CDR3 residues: CASRDSAQGAWGELFF. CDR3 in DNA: TGTGCCAGCAGAGATAGCGCGCAGGGAGCGTGGGGGGAGCTGTTTTTT.

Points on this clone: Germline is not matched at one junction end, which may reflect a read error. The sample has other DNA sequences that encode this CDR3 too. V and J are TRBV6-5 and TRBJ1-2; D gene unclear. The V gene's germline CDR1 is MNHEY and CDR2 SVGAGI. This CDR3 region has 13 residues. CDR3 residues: CASSLDGNYGYTF. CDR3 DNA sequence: TGTGCCAGCAGTCTGGACGGGAACTACGGCTACACCTTC.

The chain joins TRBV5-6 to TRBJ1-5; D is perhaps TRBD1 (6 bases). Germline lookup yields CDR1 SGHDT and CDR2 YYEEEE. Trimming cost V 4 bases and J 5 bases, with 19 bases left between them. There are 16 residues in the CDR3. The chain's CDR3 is CASSPGPRGGDQPQHF. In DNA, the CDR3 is TGTGCCAGCAGCCCAGGCCCCCGAGGGGGGGATCAGCCCCAGCATTTT.